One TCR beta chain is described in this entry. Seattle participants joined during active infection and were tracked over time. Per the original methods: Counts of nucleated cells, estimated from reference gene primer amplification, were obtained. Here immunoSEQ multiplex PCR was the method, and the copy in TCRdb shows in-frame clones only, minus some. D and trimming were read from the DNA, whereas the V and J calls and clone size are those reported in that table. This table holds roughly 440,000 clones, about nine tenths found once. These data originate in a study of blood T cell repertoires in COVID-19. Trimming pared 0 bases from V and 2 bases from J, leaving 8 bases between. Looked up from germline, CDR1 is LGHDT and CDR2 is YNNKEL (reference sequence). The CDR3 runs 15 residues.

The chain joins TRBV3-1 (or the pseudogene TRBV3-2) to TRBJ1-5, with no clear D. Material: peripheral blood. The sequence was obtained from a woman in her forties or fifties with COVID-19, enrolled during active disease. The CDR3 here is CASSQERVGNQPQHF. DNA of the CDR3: TGTGCCAGCAGCCAAGAGAGGGTTGGCAATCAGCCCCAGCATTTT.